The 3 T cell receptor beta chains given below trace back to one sample, sequenced in a study of T cells after yellow fever vaccination. TCRdb ran MiXCR on the 5' RACE reads and lists one entry per CDR3 protein. The data show some 600,000 distinct CDR3 sequences, approximately 16% seen once. Sequencing was performed on PBMCs, taken around 5 days after the first yellow fever vaccination. The source of these receptors is a man younger than 30 who received the YFV17D yellow fever vaccine.

This clonotype turned up a few times. CDR3 nucleotides: TGTGCCAGCAGCGTCACGGGGGGTACCGGGGAGCTGTTTTTT. It specifies CASSVTGGTGELFF. The chain couples TRBV9 to TRBJ2-2; 7 positions agree with TRBD2. Trimming at V came to 2 bases and at J to 5 bases, leaving 3 bases not matched to a gene. Per the germline V gene, CDR1 is SGDLS and CDR2 is YYNGEE. CDR3 length: 14 amino acids.

This clonotype was seen only a few times. The chain uses TRBV7-6 and TRBJ1-2; TRBD1 aligns across 8 bases. V trimming: 3 bases; J trimming: 4 bases; junction bases outside the gene matches: 13. Germline V CDR1 and CDR2: SGHVS, FNYEAQ. The CDR3 is 17 residues long. CDR3 bases: TGTGCCAGCAGCTTCCACCCCAGACAGGGGTCGGGCTATGGCTACACCTTC. Amino acid sequence: CASSFHPRQGSGYGYTF.

V gene TRBV6-2 or TRBV6-3 combines with J gene TRBJ2-2, with 12 positions matching TRBD1. Germline V CDR1 and CDR2: MNHEY, SVGEGT. The CDR3 length is 18 residues. The junction had 8 bases not matched to a gene; V was cut back by 6 bases and J by 0 bases. The CDR3 is CASRRKGQGAPNTGELFF. CDR3 nucleotides: TGTGCCAGCAGACGCAAGGGACAGGGGGCCCCGAACACCGGGGAGCTGTTTTTT.